A selection of T cell receptor beta chains follows, all from one sample in a study of shared clonotypes between healthy human individuals. This table comes from immunoSEQ multiplex PCR, and its TCRdb copy is limited to in-frame clones, with some not included. The data contain some 2,400,000 clones, 90% to 96% of them singletons. The specimen was naive CD4+ T cells sorted from blood. The receptor set was obtained from a man between 18 and 35 years old in good health. The CDR3 runs from the conserved cysteine through the conserved F or W. The D gene is left open where the match is weak. Only some rows state a clone size, as once, few, many or a class for expanded clones.

d_call j_call clone_size v_call cdr3_aa cdr3_nt
. TRBJ1-3 . TRBV6-1 CASSDPAVFGNTIYF TGTGCCAGCAGTGATCCAGCCGTCTTTGGAAACACCATATATTTT
. TRBJ1-2 . TRBV5-3 CARSQLVNYGYTF TGTGCCAGAAGTCAACTGGTAAACTATGGCTACACCTTC
TRBD2 TRBJ2-7 . TRBV7-2 CASSLVAGGSYEQYF TGTGCCAGCAGCTTAGTGGCGGGAGGATCCTACGAGCAGTACTTC
. TRBJ1-2 . TRBV20-1 CSAETGGYTF TGCAGTGCGGAGACGGGTGGCTACACCTTC
. TRBJ1-4 . TRBV5-1 CASSLATGGGEKLFF TGCGCCAGCAGCTTGGCCACCGGGGGCGGTGAAAAACTGTTTTTT
. TRBJ2-7 once TRBV10-3 CAISDGAGGVYEQYF TGTGCCATCAGTGATGGGGCAGGTGGGGTTTACGAGCAGTACTTC
. TRBJ2-1 once TRBV18 CASSLTGFISYNEQFF TGTGCCAGCTCCCTAACAGGCTTTATCTCCTACAATGAGCAGTTCTTC
. TRBJ2-7 . TRBV7-2 CASSPSPGQTYEQYF TGTGCCAGCAGCCCTAGCCCCGGACAGACCTACGAGCAGTACTTC
. TRBJ1-1 . TRBV21-1 CASSSGTGTLNTEAFF TGTGCCAGCAGCAGTGGGACAGGCACTTTGAACACTGAAGCTTTCTTT
. TRBJ1-2 . TRBV30 CAWSVRLSDFNYGYTF TGTGCCTGGAGTGTAAGGTTGTCAGATTTTAACTATGGCTACACCTTC
. TRBJ1-2 . TRBV19 CASLKGPGGYGYTF TGTGCCAGTTTAAAGGGACCGGGGGGTTATGGCTACACCTTC
. TRBJ1-6 . TRBV7-2 CASSLYTSPLHF TGTGCCAGCAGCTTATATACTTCACCCCTCCACTTT
TRBD1 TRBJ2-7 . TRBV14 CASSQVSRGLEKERYEQYF TGTGCCAGCAGCCAAGTATCCAGGGGGCTTGAGAAGGAGCGCTACGAGCAGTACTTC
. TRBJ2-2 . TRBV25-1 CASSPTRLNTGELFF TGTGCCAGCAGTCCCACTAGACTGAACACCGGGGAGCTGTTTTTT
. TRBJ2-4 . TRBV20-1 CSARVKNIQYF TGCAGTGCTAGAGTGAAAAACATTCAGTACTTC
TRBD2 TRBJ2-2 . TRBV27 CASSGRRTSGSLTGELFF TGTGCCAGCAGTGGTCGTAGGACTAGCGGGAGTTTGACCGGGGAGCTGTTTTTT
. TRBJ2-6 . TRBV5-1 CASSATGSGANVLTF TGCGCCAGCAGCGCCACCGGGTCTGGGGCCAACGTCCTGACTTTC
TRBD1 TRBJ2-3 . TRBV10-3 CAISELDRGKDTQYF TGTGCCATCAGTGAACTGGACAGGGGTAAAGATACGCAGTATTTT
. TRBJ2-2 . TRBV29-1 CSVEGGHPKELFF TGCAGCGTTGAAGGGGGACACCCGAAGGAGCTGTTTTTT
TRBD2 TRBJ2-3 . TRBV5-6 CASSFSLAGSTDTQYF TGTGCCAGCAGCTTCTCCCTAGCGGGAAGCACAGATACGCAGTATTTT
. TRBJ1-1 . TRBV28 CASSSGRRTEAFF TGTGCCAGCAGTTCCGGTCGACGCACTGAAGCTTTCTTT
TRBD1 TRBJ2-7 . TRBV5-6 CASSFLGQGAGEQYF TGTGCCAGCAGCTTCCTAGGACAGGGGGCTGGCGAGCAGTACTTC
. TRBJ1-2 . TRBV5-4 CASSLVKSGGSNYGYTF TGTGCCAGCAGCTTGGTGAAGTCGGGGGGCTCGAACTATGGCTACACCTTC
. TRBJ1-2 . TRBV13 CASSLVTYGYTF TGTGCCAGCAGCTTAGTTACCTATGGCTACACCTTC